One and the same sample provided the 8 T cell receptor beta chains below, sequenced in a study of Graves' ophthalmopathy and Graves' hyperthyroidism. Scientists amplified the TCR beta CDR3 regions from RNA transcripts. HTBI primers were used in a first-round RT-PCR, which preceded a second-round multiplex PCR. TCRdb fed the multiplex PCR reads into MiXCR, producing one record per CDR3 protein. The top ten clones hold 12% of a sample with roughly 300,000 distinct CDR3 sequences, around a sixth of them seen once. The sequenced material came from peripheral blood. The receptors originated from an adult man with Graves' ophthalmopathy.

This chain joins TRBV7-2 and TRBJ2-5; D possibly matches TRBD1 or TRBD2 (5 bases each). V lost 8 bases and J 5 bases, leaving 21 bases between the germline ends. Per germline, CDR1 SGHTA and CDR2 FQGNSA. This CDR3 is 15 amino acids long. The CDR3 nucleotides read TGTGCCAGCTCTTCACGCCTCCCAGAGGGGGAGACCCAGTACTTC. Translation: CASSSRLPEGETQYF. Based on the CDR3 plus reference TRBV7-2 and TRBJ2-5, the full variable domain is GAGVSQSPSNKVTEKGKDVELRCDPISGHTALYWYRQSLGQGLEFLIYFQGNSAPDKSGLPSDRFSAERTGGSVSTLTIQRTQQEDSAVYLCASSSRLPEGETQYFGPGTRLLVL.

This clonotype was picked up many times. V and J are TRBV30 and TRBJ1-1; D possibly corresponds to TRBD1 (5 bases). Per the germline V gene, CDR1 is GTSNPN and CDR2 is SVGIG (reference sequence). The CDR3 is 15 residues long. The V end lost 3 bases, the J end lost 6 bases, and 20 bases lay between the germline ends. CDR3 protein: CAWRFWGRSLPEAFF. CDR3 in DNA: TGTGCCTGGAGGTTTTGGGGACGAAGCCTACCTGAAGCTTTCTTT.

This clonotype was counted ten times or more. The V and J genes are TRBV9 and TRBJ2-7; D ambiguous. CDR1 is SGDLS and CDR2 is YYNGEE in the germline V gene. V gave up 3 bases and J gave up 3 bases, with 13 bases separating them. The CDR3 length is 14 residues. CDR3 sequence reads: CASSGGPPNYEQYF. CDR3 coding DNA: TGTGCCAGCAGCGGCGGTCCCCCCAACTACGAGCAGTACTTC.

This clonotype was recorded at least ten times. This CDR3 is missing its conserved last phenylalanine or tryptophan, likely due to a read error. The chain couples TRBV29-1 to TRBJ1-2; 10 bases are shared with TRBD1. The CDR3 length is 16 residues. From germline, CDR1 is SQVTM and CDR2 ANQGSEA. V was pared by 2 bases and J by 0 bases, with 6 bases of the junction left unmatched. CDR3 DNA: TGCAGCGTTGAACCCGGACAGGGGGGACCTAACTATGGCTACACCCTC. It translates to CSVEPGQGGPNYGYTL.

This clonotype was seen many times. V usage is TRBV2 and J usage is TRBJ1-1; D remains unclear. V was clipped by 1 base and J by 1 base, with 4 bases between them. CDR1 SNHLY and CDR2 FYNNEI come from the germline V gene. The CDR3 consists of 13 residues. The CDR3 loop reads CASSEDRNTEAFF. The CDR3, as DNA: TGTGCCAGCAGTGAAGACAGGAACACTGAAGCTTTCTTT. Supplemented by reference TRBV2 and TRBJ1-1, the full variable domain reads EPEVTQTPSHQVTQMGQEVILRCVPISNHLYFYWYRQILGQKVEFLVSFYNNEISEKSEIFDDQFSVERPDGSNFTLKIRSTKLEDSAMYFCASSEDRNTEAFFGQGTRLTVV.

This clonotype occurred many times. The gene calls are TRBV4-1 and TRBJ2-2, with D maybe TRBD1 (5 bases). CDR1 is MGHRA, CDR2 YSYEKL, per germline. The germline V and J ends were trimmed by 1 base and 4 bases, with 10 bases remaining between them. The CDR3 totals 15 residues. The chain's CDR3 is CASSQGRTPTGELFF. CDR3 coding DNA: TGCGCCAGCAGCCAAGGGCGGACACCCACCGGGGAGCTGTTTTTT.

This clonotype was observed at least ten times. CDR3 DNA: TGTGCCAGCAGCTTACAGGTCCCCGGGGAGCTGTTTTTT. It encodes CASSLQVPGELFF. The V and J genes are TRBV7-3 and TRBJ2-2; D is uncertain. CDR3 length equals 13 residues. The V end was cut by 2 bases, the J end by 6 bases, with 7 bases between. In germline, CDR1 is SGHTA, CDR2 FQGTGA. The complete variable domain, with remaining parts taken from reference TRBV7-3 and TRBJ2-2, reads GAGVSQTPSNKVTEKGKYVELRCDPISGHTALYWYRQSLGQGPEFLIYFQGTGAADDSGLPNDRFFAVRPEGSVSTLKIQRTERGDSAVYLCASSLQVPGELFFGEGSRLTVL.

This clonotype was recorded at least ten times. V gene TRBV28 combines with J gene TRBJ1-2; D unclear. The CDR3 sequence is 14 residues long. The ends were cut back, 2 bases at V and 7 bases at J, with 14 bases in the middle. Looked up from germline, CDR1 is MDHEN and CDR2 is SYDVKM. CDR3 sequence reads: CASSLAGPRGGYTF. As DNA, the CDR3 is TGTGCCAGCAGTTTAGCCGGGCCCCGCGGTGGCTACACCTTC.